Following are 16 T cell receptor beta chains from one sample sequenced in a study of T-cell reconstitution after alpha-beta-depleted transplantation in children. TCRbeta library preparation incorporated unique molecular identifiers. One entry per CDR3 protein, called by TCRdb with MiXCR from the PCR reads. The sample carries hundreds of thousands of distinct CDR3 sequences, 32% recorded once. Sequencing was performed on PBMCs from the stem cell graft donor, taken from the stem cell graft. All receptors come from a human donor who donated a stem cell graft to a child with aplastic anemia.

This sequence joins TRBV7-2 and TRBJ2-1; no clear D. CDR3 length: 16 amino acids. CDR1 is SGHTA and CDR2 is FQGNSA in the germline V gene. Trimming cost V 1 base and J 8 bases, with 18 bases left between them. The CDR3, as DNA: TGTGCCAGCAGCTTAGGAACTAACCCACCCGGACATGAGCAGTTCTTC. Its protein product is CASSLGTNPPGHEQFF. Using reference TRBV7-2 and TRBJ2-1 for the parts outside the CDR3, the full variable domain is GAGVSQSPSNKVTEKGKDVELRCDPISGHTALYWYRQSLGQGLEFLIYFQGNSAPDKSGLPSDRFSAERTGGSVSTLTIQRTQQEDSAVYLCASSLGTNPPGHEQFFGPGTRLTVL.

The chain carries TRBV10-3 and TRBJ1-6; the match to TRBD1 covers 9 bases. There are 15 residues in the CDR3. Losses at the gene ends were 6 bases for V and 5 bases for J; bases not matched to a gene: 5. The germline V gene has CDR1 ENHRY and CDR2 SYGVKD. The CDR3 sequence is CAIRGTGFDNSPLHF. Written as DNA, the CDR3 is TGTGCCATCAGAGGGACAGGGTTCGATAATTCACCCCTCCACTTT.

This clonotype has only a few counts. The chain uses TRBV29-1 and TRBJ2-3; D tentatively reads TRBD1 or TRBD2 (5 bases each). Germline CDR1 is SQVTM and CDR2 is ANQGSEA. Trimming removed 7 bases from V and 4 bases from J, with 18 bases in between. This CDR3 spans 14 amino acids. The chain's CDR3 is CSAEGAGSPDTQYF. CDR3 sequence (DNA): TGCAGCGCCGAAGGGGCAGGGAGCCCAGATACGCAGTATTTT.

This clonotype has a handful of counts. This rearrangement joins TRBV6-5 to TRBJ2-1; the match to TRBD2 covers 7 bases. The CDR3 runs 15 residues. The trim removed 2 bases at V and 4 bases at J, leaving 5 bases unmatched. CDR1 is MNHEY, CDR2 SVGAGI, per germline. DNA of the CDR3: TGTGCCAGCAGTTACGTTGGCGGGAGTTACAATGAGCAGTTCTTC. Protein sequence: CASSYVGGSYNEQFF.

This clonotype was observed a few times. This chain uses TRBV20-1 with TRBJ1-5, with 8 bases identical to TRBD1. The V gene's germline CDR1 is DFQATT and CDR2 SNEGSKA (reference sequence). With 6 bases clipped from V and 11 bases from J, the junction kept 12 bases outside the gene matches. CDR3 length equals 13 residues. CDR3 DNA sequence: TGCAGTGCGACGACAGGGGAGGGGTCGGCCCAGCATTTT. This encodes CSATTGEGSAQHF.

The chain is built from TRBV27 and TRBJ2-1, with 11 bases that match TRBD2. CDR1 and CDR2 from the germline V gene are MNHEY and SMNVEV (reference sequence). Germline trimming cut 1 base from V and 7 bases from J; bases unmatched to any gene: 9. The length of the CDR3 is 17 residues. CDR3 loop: CASSLLAGGPGHNEQFF. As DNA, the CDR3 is TGTGCCAGCAGTTTATTAGCGGGAGGGCCAGGGCATAATGAGCAGTTCTTC.

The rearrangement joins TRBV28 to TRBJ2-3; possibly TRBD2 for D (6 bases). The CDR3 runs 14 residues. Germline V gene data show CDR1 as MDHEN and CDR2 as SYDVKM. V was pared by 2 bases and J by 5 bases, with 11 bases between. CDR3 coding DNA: TGTGCCAGCAGTTTACTGGCGGGGAGAGATACGCAGTATTTT. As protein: CASSLLAGRDTQYF.

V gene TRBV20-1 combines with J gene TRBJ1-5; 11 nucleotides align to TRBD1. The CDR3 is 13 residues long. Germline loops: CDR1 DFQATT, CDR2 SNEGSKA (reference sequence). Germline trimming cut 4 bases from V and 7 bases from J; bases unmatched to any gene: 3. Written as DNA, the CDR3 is TGCAGTGCTAAAGGACAGGGGGCCCAGCCCCAGCATTTT. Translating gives CSAKGQGAQPQHF.

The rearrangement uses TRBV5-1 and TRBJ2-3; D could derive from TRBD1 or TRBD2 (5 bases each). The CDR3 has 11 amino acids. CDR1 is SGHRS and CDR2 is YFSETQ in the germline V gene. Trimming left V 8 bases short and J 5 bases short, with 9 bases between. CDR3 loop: CASRDGDTQYF. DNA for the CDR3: TGCGCCAGTAGGGACGGAGATACGCAGTATTTT.

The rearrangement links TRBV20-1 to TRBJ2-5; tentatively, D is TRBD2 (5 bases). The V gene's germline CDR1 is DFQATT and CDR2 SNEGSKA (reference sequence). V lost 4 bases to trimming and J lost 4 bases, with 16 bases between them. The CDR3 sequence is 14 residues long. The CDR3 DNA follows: TGCAGTGCTAAGCGGCCGGGCCCAACAGAGACCCAGTACTTC. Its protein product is CSAKRPGPTETQYF.

The CDR3 DNA is TGTGCCAGCAGCCGGCGAGAGACTAGCGGCCCCTTTAGCTACGAGCAGTACGTC. Translation: CASSRRETSGPFSYEQYV. The chain carries TRBV7-8 and TRBJ2-7; 9 nucleotides match TRBD2. V lost 5 bases, J lost 3 bases, and 17 bases stayed unmatched. This CDR3 has 18 residues. Germline CDR1 reads SGHVS; CDR2 reads FQNEAQ.

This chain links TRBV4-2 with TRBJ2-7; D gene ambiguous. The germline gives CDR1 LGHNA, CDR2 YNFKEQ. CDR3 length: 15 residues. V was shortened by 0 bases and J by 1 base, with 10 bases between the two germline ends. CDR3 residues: CASSQDHYFSYEQYF. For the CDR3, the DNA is TGTGCCAGCAGCCAAGATCATTACTTTTCCTACGAGCAGTACTTC.

CDR3 in DNA: TGTGCCAGCAGTTTGCGGTCGGGGGCCAACGTCCTGACTTTC. Encoded protein: CASSLRSGANVLTF. The chain uses TRBV12-3 or TRBV12-4 and TRBJ2-6; D remains unclear. Trimming left V 3 bases short and J 4 bases short, with 7 bases between. The CDR3 extends over 14 amino acids.

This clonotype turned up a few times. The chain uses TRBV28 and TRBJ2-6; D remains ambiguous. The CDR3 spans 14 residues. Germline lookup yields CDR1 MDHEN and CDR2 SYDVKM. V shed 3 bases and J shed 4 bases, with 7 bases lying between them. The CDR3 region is CASSFPSGANVLTF. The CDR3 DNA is TGTGCCAGCAGTTTTCCCTCGGGGGCCAACGTCCTGACTTTC.

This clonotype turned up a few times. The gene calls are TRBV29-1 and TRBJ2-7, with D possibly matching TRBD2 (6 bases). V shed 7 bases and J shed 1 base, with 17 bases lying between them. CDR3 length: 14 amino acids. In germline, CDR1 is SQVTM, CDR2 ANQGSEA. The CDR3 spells CSAETGTLSYEQYF. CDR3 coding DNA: TGCAGCGCCGAGACCGGGACTTTGTCCTACGAGCAGTACTTC.

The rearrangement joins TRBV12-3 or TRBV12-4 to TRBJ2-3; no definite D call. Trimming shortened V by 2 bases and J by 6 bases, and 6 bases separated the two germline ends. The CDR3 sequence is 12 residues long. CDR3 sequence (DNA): TGTGCCAGCAGTTTACAGGCTGATACGCAGTATTTT. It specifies CASSLQADTQYF.